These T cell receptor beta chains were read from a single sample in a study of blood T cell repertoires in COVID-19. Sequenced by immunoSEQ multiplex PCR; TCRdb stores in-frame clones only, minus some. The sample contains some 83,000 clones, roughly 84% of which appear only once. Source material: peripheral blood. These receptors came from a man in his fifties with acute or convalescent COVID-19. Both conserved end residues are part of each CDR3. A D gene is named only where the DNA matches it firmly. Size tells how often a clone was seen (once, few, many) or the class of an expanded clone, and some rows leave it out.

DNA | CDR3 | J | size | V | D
TGTGCCAGCAGCTTAGGAGGGGCGGGGAGCAATCAGCCCCAGCATTTT | CASSLGGAGSNQPQHF | TRBJ1-5 | . | TRBV7-6 | .
TGTGCCAGCAGCTTAGGGGAGGGTTACAATCAGCCCCAGCATTTT | CASSLGEGYNQPQHF | TRBJ1-5 | . | TRBV11-2 | .
TGTGCCAGCAGCCCCGGTTGGACTCCAGAGACCCAGTACTTC | CASSPGWTPETQYF | TRBJ2-5 | . | TRBV5-5 | .
TGTGCCAGCTCATTTTGGACAGGGAACCAGGGGGCCAACGTCCTGACTTTC | CASSFWTGNQGANVLTF | TRBJ2-6 | . | TRBV18 | TRBD1
TGCAGTGCTAGTTTTGGGCCCGGGAACACTGAAGCTTTCTTT | CSASFGPGNTEAFF | TRBJ1-1 | . | TRBV20-1 | .
TGTGCCAGCAGCCAAGGCGACAGGAGCCCAGATACGCAGTATTTT | CASSQGDRSPDTQYF | TRBJ2-3 | . | TRBV3-1/TRBV3-2 | .
TGTGCCAGCAGTGAAAGTACACTGGGGGGACCTTACGAGCAGTACTTC | CASSESTLGGPYEQYF | TRBJ2-7 | . | TRBV6-1 | .
TGTGCCAGCAGCGTAGTTACTAGCGGGAACACCGGGGAGCTGTTTTTT | CASSVVTSGNTGELFF | TRBJ2-2 | few | TRBV9 | TRBD2
TGTGCCATCAGCAACGGACAGGGGAGTGGGTCCGGGGAGCTGTTTTTT | CAISNGQGSGSGELFF | TRBJ2-2 | . | TRBV10-3 | TRBD1
TGTGCCAGCAGCCTCGGGACTAGCGGGAACTACGAGCAGTACTTC | CASSLGTSGNYEQYF | TRBJ2-7 | . | TRBV7-8 | TRBD2
TGTGCCAGCAGCTTAGCCGGGACAGTTTATAATTCACCCCTCCACTTT | CASSLAGTVYNSPLHF | TRBJ1-6 | . | TRBV7-2 | TRBD1
TGCGCCAGCAGTGACCCAGGGGGGCACACAGATACGCAGTATTTT | CASSDPGGHTDTQYF | TRBJ2-3 | . | TRBV10-2 | .
TGTGCCAGCAGCCAAGTTGGCGGAACCTACGAGCAGTACTTC | CASSQVGGTYEQYF | TRBJ2-7 | . | TRBV3-1/TRBV3-2 | .
TGTGCCAGCAGCCGGAGCCTCGGGACAGATCTGTTTTTT | CASSRSLGTDLFF | TRBJ1-4 | . | TRBV3-1/TRBV3-2 | TRBD1
TGTGCCAGTAGTTTAATGGGAGAAGTCGGCAGTGATCAGCCCCAGCATTTT | CASSLMGEVGSDQPQHF | TRBJ1-5 | . | TRBV19 | .
TGTGCCAGCAGCGTCGCAGTTCGGGACTACGAGCAGTACTTC | CASSVAVRDYEQYF | TRBJ2-7 | . | TRBV9 | .
TGTGCCACCAGTGGGAGGACAGGGGAGCAGTATTTT | CATSGRTGEQYF | TRBJ2-3 | . | TRBV24-1 | TRBD1
TGTGCCAGCAGCCAACAGGGAAGGGCTTTCTTT | CASSQQGRAFF | TRBJ1-1 | . | TRBV4-2 | .
TGTGCCAGCGATAAACAGGGAACGGATGAAGCTTTCTTT | CASDKQGTDEAFF | TRBJ1-1 | . | TRBV19 | .
TGTGCCAGCAGCTTACAGGGGGGGAACACTGAAGCTTTCTTT | CASSLQGGNTEAFF | TRBJ1-1 | . | TRBV5-6 | TRBD1
TGTGCCAGTACCGGACTAGTGGGGCCCAATGAGCAGTTCTTC | CASTGLVGPNEQFF | TRBJ2-1 | . | TRBV19 | TRBD2
TGTGCTAGTGGTGAGCGGGGGAGCTCCTACAATGAGCAGTTCTTC | CASGERGSSYNEQFF | TRBJ2-1 | . | TRBV12-5 | TRBD2
TGTGCCAGCAGCGTACAGGTTAATGAGCAGTTCTTC | CASSVQVNEQFF | TRBJ2-1 | . | TRBV13 | .
TGTGCCAGCAGTGAAGGTTGGGCAGGCGTCCGCGGCTACACCTTC | CASSEGWAGVRGYTF | TRBJ1-2 | . | TRBV2 | .
TGTGCCAGCAGCCAAGAAAGAATGGTTGGAGGATCTGGAAACACCATATATTTT | CASSQERMVGGSGNTIYF | TRBJ1-3 | . | TRBV3-1/TRBV3-2 | .
TGTGCCAGCAGCGCGAGCACAGATACGCAGTATTTT | CASSASTDTQYF | TRBJ2-3 | many | TRBV11-2 | .
TGCAGCGTTGAGGCCACAGGGGGCAGAGCTTTCTTT | CSVEATGGRAFF | TRBJ1-1 | few | TRBV29-1 | TRBD1
TGTGCCAGCAGCTTAGGTAGTCTAGCGGGAAGCACAGATACGCAGTATTTT | CASSLGSLAGSTDTQYF | TRBJ2-3 | . | TRBV7-9 | TRBD2
TGTGCCAGCAGAACGGACAGGGGTAGTGAAAAACTGTTTTTT | CASRTDRGSEKLFF | TRBJ1-4 | few | TRBV6-5 | TRBD1
TGCGCCAGCAGCAGACCGGGGAATGAGCAGTTCTTC | CASSRPGNEQFF | TRBJ2-1 | . | TRBV5-1 | .
TGCGCCAGCAGCTTGGTCGAGGTCGGGGAGCTGTTTTTT | CASSLVEVGELFF | TRBJ2-2 | medium-sized | TRBV5-1 | .
TGTGCCAGCAACCCTGGGACTAGCGGGGGGGCGTACGAGCAGTACTTC | CASNPGTSGGAYEQYF | TRBJ2-7 | . | TRBV27 | TRBD2
TGTGCCAGCAGCTTAAGCCCTGGGCAATACAATGAGCAGTTCTTC | CASSLSPGQYNEQFF | TRBJ2-1 | . | TRBV11-2 | .
TGCGCCAGTTCAACAGGGCCAGGCACTGAAGCTTTCTTT | CASSTGPGTEAFF | TRBJ1-1 | . | TRBV10-2 | .
TGTGCCAGCAGCTTCACCACTGGACTAGCGGCCGACGGGGAGCTGTTTTTT | CASSFTTGLAADGELFF | TRBJ2-2 | . | TRBV13 | TRBD2
TGTGCCAGTAGTATTTCAGGGCCGTGGGAGCAGTACTTC | CASSISGPWEQYF | TRBJ2-7 | . | TRBV19 | .
TGTGCCAGCCGCGGGACAGGGTTCTCCTACGAGCAGTACTTC | CASRGTGFSYEQYF | TRBJ2-7 | . | TRBV27 | TRBD1
TGTGCCAGCAGCTTAGCTTACAGCCAAGAGACCCAGTACTTC | CASSLAYSQETQYF | TRBJ2-5 | once | TRBV11-3 | .
TGTGCCAGCAGCTTGGGGACTAGCGGAAACACAGATACGCAGTATTTT | CASSLGTSGNTDTQYF | TRBJ2-3 | . | TRBV5-4 | TRBD2
TGTGCCAGCAGCCCCGAGGAGCCCGAATCCTACGAGCAGTACTTC | CASSPEEPESYEQYF | TRBJ2-7 | . | TRBV6-5 | .
TGTGCCACCAGTGATTTTAATCCGATTGGACAGCTATCTAAAAACATTCAGTACTTC | CATSDFNPIGQLSKNIQYF | TRBJ2-4 | . | TRBV24-1 | .
TGTGCCAGCAGCTCGACAGGGAACTCCTACAATGAGCAGTTCTTC | CASSSTGNSYNEQFF | TRBJ2-1 | once | TRBV7-9 | TRBD1
TGTGCCAGCAGCGCAACTCGAGTCGAGCAGTACTTC | CASSATRVEQYF | TRBJ2-7 | . | TRBV7-2 | .
TGTGCCACCAGCAGAGATCCGATAGCGGGGGGGCGTGAAGATACGCAGTATTTT | CATSRDPIAGGREDTQYF | TRBJ2-3 | . | TRBV15 | TRBD2
TGTGCCAGCAGCCCAGGGCAGGATCAGCCCCAGCATTTT | CASSPGQDQPQHF | TRBJ1-5 | once | TRBV7-2 | .
TGTGCCAGCAAGAGGTTCTCTGGAAACACCATATATTTT | CASKRFSGNTIYF | TRBJ1-3 | few | TRBV7-9 | .